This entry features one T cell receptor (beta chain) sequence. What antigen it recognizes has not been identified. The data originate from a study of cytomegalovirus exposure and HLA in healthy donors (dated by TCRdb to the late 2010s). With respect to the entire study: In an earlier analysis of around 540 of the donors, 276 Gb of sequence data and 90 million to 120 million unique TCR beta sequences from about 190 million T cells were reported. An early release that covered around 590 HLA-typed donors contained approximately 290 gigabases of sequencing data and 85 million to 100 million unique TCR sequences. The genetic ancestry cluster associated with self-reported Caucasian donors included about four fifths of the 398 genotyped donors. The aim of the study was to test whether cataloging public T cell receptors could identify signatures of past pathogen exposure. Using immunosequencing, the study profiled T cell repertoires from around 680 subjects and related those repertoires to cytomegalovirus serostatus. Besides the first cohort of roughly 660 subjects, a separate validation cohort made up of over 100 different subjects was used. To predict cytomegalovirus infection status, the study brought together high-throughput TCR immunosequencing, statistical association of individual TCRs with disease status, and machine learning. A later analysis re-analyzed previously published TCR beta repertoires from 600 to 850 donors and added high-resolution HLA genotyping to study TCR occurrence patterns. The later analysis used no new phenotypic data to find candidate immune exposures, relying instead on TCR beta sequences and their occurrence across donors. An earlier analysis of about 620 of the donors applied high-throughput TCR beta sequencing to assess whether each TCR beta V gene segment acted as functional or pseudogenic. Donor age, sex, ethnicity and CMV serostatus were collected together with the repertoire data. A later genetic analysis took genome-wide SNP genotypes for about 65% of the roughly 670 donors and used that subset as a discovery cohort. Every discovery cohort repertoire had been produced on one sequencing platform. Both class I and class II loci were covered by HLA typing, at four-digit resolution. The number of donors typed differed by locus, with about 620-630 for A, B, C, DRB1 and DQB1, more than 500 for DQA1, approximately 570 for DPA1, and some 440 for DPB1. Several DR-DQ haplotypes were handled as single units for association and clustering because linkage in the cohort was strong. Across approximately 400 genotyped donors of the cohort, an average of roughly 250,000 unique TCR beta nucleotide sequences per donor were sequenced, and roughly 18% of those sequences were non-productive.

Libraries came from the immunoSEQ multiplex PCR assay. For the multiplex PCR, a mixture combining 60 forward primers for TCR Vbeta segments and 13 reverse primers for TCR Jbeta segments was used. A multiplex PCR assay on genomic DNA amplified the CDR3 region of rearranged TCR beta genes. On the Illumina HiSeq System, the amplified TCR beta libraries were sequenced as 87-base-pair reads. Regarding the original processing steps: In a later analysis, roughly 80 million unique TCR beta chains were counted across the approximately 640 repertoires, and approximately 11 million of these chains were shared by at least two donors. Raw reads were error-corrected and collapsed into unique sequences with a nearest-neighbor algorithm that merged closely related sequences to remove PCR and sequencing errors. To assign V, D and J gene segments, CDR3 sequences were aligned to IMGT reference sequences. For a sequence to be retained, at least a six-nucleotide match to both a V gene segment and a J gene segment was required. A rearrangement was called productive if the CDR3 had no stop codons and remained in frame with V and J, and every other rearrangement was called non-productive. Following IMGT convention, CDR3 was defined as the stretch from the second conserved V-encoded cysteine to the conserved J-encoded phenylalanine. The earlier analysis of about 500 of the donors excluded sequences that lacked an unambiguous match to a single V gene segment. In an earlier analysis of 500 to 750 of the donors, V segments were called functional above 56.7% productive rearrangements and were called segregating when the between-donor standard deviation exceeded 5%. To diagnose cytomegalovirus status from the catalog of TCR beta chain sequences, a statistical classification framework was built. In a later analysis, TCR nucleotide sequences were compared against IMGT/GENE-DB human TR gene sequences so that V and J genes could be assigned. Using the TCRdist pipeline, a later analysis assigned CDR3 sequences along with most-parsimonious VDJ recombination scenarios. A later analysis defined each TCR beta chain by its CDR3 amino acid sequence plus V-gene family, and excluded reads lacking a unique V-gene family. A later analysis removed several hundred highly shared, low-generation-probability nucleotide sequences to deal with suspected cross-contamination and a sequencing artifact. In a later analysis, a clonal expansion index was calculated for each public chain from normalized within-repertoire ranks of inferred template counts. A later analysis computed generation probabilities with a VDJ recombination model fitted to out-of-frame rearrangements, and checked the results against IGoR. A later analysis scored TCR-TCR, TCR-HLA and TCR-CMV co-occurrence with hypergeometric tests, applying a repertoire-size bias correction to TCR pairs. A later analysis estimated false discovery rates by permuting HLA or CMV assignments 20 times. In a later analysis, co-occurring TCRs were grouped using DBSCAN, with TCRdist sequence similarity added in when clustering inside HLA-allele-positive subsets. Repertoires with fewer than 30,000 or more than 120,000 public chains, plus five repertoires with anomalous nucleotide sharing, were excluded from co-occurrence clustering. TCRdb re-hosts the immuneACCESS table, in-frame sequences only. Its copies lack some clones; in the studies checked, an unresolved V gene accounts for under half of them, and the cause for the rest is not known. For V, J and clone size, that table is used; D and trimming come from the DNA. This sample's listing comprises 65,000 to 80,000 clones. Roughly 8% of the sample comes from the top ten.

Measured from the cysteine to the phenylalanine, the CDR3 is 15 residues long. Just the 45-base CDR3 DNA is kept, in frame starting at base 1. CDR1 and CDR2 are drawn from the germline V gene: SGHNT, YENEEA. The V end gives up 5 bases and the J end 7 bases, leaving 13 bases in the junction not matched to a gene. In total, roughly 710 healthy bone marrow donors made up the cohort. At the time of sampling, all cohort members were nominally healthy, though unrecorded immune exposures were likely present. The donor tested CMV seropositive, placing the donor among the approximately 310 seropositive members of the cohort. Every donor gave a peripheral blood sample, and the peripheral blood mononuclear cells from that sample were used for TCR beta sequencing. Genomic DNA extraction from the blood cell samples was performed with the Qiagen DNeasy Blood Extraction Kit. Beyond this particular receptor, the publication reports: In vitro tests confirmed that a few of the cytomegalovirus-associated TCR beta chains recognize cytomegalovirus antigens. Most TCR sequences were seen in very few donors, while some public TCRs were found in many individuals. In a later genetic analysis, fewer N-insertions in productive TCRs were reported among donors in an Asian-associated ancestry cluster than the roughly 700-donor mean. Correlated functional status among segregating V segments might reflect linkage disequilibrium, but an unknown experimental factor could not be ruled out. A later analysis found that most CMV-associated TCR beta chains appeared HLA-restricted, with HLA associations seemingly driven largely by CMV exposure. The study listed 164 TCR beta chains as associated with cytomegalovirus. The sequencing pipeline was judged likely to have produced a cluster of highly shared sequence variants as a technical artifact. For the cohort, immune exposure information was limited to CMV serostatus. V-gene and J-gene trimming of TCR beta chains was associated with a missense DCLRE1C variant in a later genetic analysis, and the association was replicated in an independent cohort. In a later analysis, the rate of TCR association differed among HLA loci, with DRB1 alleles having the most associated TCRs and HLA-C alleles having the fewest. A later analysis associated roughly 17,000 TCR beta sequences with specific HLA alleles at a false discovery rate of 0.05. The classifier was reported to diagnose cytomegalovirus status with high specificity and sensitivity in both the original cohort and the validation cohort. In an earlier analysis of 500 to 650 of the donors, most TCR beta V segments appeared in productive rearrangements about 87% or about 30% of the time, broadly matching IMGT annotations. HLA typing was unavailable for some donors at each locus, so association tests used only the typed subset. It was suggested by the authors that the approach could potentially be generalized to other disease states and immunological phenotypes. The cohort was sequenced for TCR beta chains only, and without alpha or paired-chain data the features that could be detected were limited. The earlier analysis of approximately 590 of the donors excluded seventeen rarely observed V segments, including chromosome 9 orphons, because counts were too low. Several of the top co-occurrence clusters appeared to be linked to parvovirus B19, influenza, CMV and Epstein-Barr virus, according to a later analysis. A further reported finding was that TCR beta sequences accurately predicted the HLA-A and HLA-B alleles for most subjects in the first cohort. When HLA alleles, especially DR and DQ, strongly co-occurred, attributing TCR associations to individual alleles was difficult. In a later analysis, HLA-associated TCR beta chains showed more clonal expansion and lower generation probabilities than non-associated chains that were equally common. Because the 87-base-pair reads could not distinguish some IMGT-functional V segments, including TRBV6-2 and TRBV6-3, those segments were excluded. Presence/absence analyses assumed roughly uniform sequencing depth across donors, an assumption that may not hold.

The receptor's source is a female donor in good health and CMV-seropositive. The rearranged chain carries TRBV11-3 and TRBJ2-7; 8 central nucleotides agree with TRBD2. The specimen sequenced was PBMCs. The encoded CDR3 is CASSPTSGSSGEQYF. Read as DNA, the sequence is TGTGCCAGCAGCCCCACTAGCGGATCCTCCGGGGAGCAGTACTTC.